The next 25 T cell receptor beta chains were all read from a single sample in a study of T cell responses to AZD1222 COVID-19 vaccine. TCRdb's table, derived via immunoSEQ multiplex PCR, lists solely in-frame clones and lacks some. The table includes around 180,000 clones, 70% to 90% detected once. The material sequenced was peripheral blood, taken 28 days after the second AZD1222 dose. The source of these receptors is an adult who received the AZD1222 COVID-19 vaccine.

The chain couples TRBV9 to TRBJ1-1; D not resolved. Germline values: CDR1 SGDLS, CDR2 YYNGEE. The CDR3 is 15 amino acids. V was cut by 0 bases and J by 2 bases, with 11 bases left in between. The CDR3 sequence: CASSVDGNGNTEAFF. The CDR3 nucleotides read TGTGCCAGCAGCGTAGACGGGAATGGCAACACTGAAGCTTTCTTT.

V gene TRBV7-3 combines with J gene TRBJ2-1; 11 bases are shared with TRBD1. There are 15 residues in the CDR3. The V segment lost 3 bases and the J segment 5 bases; nucleotides outside the gene matches: 3. Germline V CDR1 and CDR2: SGHTA, FQGTGA. The CDR3 nucleotides read TGTGCCAGCAGCTTGGGACAGGGGGGCAACAATGAGCAGTTCTTC. This encodes CASSLGQGGNNEQFF.

The chain combines TRBV10-2 with TRBJ1-2, with TRBD1 as a possible D gene (5 bases). CDR3 length: 15 residues. Germline V gives CDR1 WSHSY, CDR2 SAAADI. V shed 4 bases and J shed 5 bases, with 17 bases lying between them. The CDR3 DNA reads as TGCGCCAGCAGTGGGGGAGGAGGGGCGAGGTATGGCTACACCTTC. Its translation: CASSGGGGARYGYTF.

This clone was recorded a few times. This rearrangement joins TRBV19 to TRBJ2-7, with TRBD1 matching 11 bases. V dropped 4 bases and J dropped 2; count of bases not matched to a gene: 10. This CDR3 contains 17 residues. Germline CDR1 is LNHDA and CDR2 is SQIVND (reference sequence). The CDR3 here is CASSTPIPGQGAYEQYF. The CDR3 nucleotides are TGTGCCAGTAGTACGCCTATTCCGGGACAGGGGGCCTACGAGCAGTACTTC. Full variable domain (outside the CDR3, taken from reference TRBV19 and TRBJ2-7): DGGITQSPKYLFRKEGQNVTLSCEQNLNHDAMYWYRQDPGQGLRLIYYSQIVNDFQKGDIAEGYSVSREKKESFPLTVTSAQKNPTAFYLCASSTPIPGQGAYEQYFGPGTRLTVT.

This clone has only a few counts. CDR3 amino acids: CASSTRQGNQPQHF. CDR3 in DNA: TGTGCCAGCAGCACCCGACAGGGCAATCAGCCCCAGCATTTT. The V and J genes are TRBV7-2 and TRBJ1-5; tentatively, D is TRBD1 (6 bases). Trimming stripped 5 bases from V and 2 bases from J, with 10 bases between. Germline CDR1 reads SGHTA; CDR2 reads FQGNSA. The CDR3 has 14 residues.

This sequence joins TRBV14 and TRBJ2-7; the D call may be TRBD1 or TRBD2 (5 bases each). CDR1 and CDR2 from the germline V gene are SGHDN and FVKESK. CDR3 length: 15 amino acids. The ends were cut back, 4 bases at V and 5 bases at J, with 18 bases in the middle. Here the CDR3 DNA reads TGTGCCAGCAGCCCTTACACCGGGGCCCACAACGAGCAGTACTTC. It encodes CASSPYTGAHNEQYF.

The V gene is TRBV28, the J gene TRBJ2-2; 10 bases are a match to TRBD2. Germline CDR1 reads MDHEN; CDR2 reads SYDVKM. Unmatched junction bases numbered 3, after V lost 6 bases and J lost 5 bases. This CDR3 is built from 14 residues. The CDR3 loop is CASRAGLATGELFF. CDR3 DNA: TGTGCCAGCAGGGCGGGACTAGCGACCGGGGAGCTGTTTTTT.

The chain combines TRBV7-9 with TRBJ1-3; D unresolved. The V gene's germline CDR1 is SEHNR and CDR2 FQNEAQ (reference sequence). V was pared by 1 base and J by 0 bases, with 10 bases between. CDR3 length equals 16 residues. The CDR3 sequence: CASSLVIGSSGNTIYF. The CDR3 DNA reads TGTGCCAGCAGCTTAGTAATCGGGAGCTCTGGAAACACCATATATTTT.

The chain combines TRBV28 with TRBJ1-2; unclear D gene. The CDR3 loop spans 14 amino acids. CDR1 and CDR2 (germline): MDHEN, SYDVKM. V was clipped by 3 bases and J by 8 bases, with 16 bases between them. CDR3 DNA: TGTGCCAGCAGTTTTTCGCGGGCGTCGTTGGGCTACACCTTC. This translates into CASSFSRASLGYTF.

This clone has only a few counts. The chain joins TRBV3-1 (or the pseudogene TRBV3-2) to TRBJ2-7; D gene ambiguous. The CDR3 covers 18 residues. Germline CDR1 reads LGHDT; CDR2 reads YNNKEL (reference sequence). Trimming cost V 0 bases and J 2 bases, with 20 bases left between them. The CDR3 sequence is CASSQDFESVGCPYEQYF. The CDR3, as DNA: TGTGCCAGCAGCCAAGATTTCGAATCGGTTGGGTGCCCCTACGAGCAGTACTTC.

V usage is TRBV10-3 and J usage is TRBJ2-5, with 7 bases that match TRBD2. V lost 5 bases to trimming and J lost 10 bases; unmatched junction nucleotides: 19. Per germline, CDR1 ENHRY and CDR2 SYGVKD. The CDR3 covers 16 residues. CDR3 loop: CAISPNRLPGGTDQYF. The DNA for the CDR3 is TGTGCCATCAGTCCCAACCGACTCCCCGGGGGGACGGACCAGTACTTC.

This chain connects TRBV6-5 to TRBJ1-4, with 12 bases that match TRBD1. The CDR3 spans 16 residues. CDR1 is MNHEY, CDR2 SVGAGI, per germline. After removal of 2 bases from V and 8 bases from J, the junction contained 6 bases not matched to a gene. The CDR3: CASSYHTGTGGEKLFF. CDR3 coding DNA: TGTGCCAGCAGTTACCATACCGGGACAGGGGGCGAAAAACTGTTTTTT.

The chain carries TRBV28 and TRBJ2-7, with D tentatively TRBD2 (6 bases). V was cut by 5 bases and J by 2 bases, with 16 bases left in between. Per germline, CDR1 MDHEN and CDR2 SYDVKM. This CDR3 region has 15 residues. The CDR3 DNA reads TGTGCCAGCAGTACCTCCGGGACTTCCACCTACGAGCAGTACTTC. It translates to CASSTSGTSTYEQYF.

This clone was found a few times. The gene calls are TRBV27 and TRBJ1-5; D perhaps matches TRBD1 (6 bases). The CDR3 sequence is 15 residues long. Germline CDR1 MNHEY, CDR2 SMNVEV (reference sequence). Trimming stripped 8 bases from V and 0 bases from J, with 14 bases between. The CDR3 sequence: CASGGSPYSNQPQHF. The DNA of the CDR3 is TGTGCCAGCGGGGGCAGCCCGTATAGCAATCAGCCCCAGCATTTT.

The chain couples TRBV6-6 to TRBJ2-3, with a tentative D call TRBD2 (6 bases). The CDR3 is 12 residues long. Per germline, CDR1 MNHNY and CDR2 SVGAGI (reference sequence). The V end lost 11 bases, the J end lost 7 bases, and 16 bases lay between the germline ends. CDR3 residues: CAAAGRGNTQYF. The CDR3 coding sequence is TGTGCCGCTGCGGGGCGGGGTAATACGCAGTATTTT.

This clone was found a few times. V usage is TRBV30 and J usage is TRBJ1-5, with no clear D. Trimming shortened V by 2 bases and J by 6 bases, and 11 bases separated the two germline ends. This CDR3 has 13 amino acids. CDR1 is GTSNPN, CDR2 SVGIG, per germline (reference sequence). CDR3 coding DNA: TGTGCCTGGAGTTACACCGACGTTCAGCCCCAGCATTTT. Its translation is CAWSYTDVQPQHF. The entire variable domain, with the rest obtained from reference TRBV30 and TRBJ1-5, is as follows: SQTIHQWPATLVQPVGSPLSLECTVEGTSNPNLYWYRQAAGRGLQLLFYSVGIGQISSEVPQNLSASRPQDRQFILSSKKLLLSDSGFYLCAWSYTDVQPQHFGDGTRLSIL.

The rearrangement uses TRBV11-1 and TRBJ1-1; D remains ambiguous. The CDR3 covers 13 residues. Per the germline V gene, CDR1 is SGHAT and CDR2 is FQDESV (reference sequence). The ends were cut back, 5 bases at V and 4 bases at J, with 11 bases in the middle. The CDR3 region has the DNA TGTGCCAGCAGCCCAGGACCGGGCACTGAAGCTTTCTTT. Translated, it gives CASSPGPGTEAFF.

This chain uses TRBV28 with TRBJ2-7, with a weak D call TRBD1 (6 bases). Germline CDR1 MDHEN, CDR2 SYDVKM. The CDR3 consists of 16 residues. V was cut by 3 bases and J by 0 bases, with 15 bases left in between. The CDR3 bases are TGTGCCAGCAGTTTGTCATCCGGGACACGCTCCTACGAGCAGTACTTC. It yields the protein CASSLSSGTRSYEQYF.

V usage is TRBV28 and J usage is TRBJ2-7, with 8 bases lining up with TRBD2. This CDR3 comprises 13 residues. The J segment lost 7 bases and the V segment lost 6 bases, leaving 8 bases of the junction unmatched. CDR1 MDHEN and CDR2 SYDVKM come from the germline V gene. The CDR3 region has the DNA TGTGCCAGCAGACGGACTAGCCCCGGGGAGCAGTACTTC. As protein: CASRRTSPGEQYF. Based on the CDR3 plus reference TRBV28 and TRBJ2-7, the full variable domain is DVKVTQSSRYLVKRTGEKVFLECVQDMDHENMFWYRQDPGLGLRLIYFSYDVKMKEKGDIPEGYSVSREKKERFSLILESASTNQTSMYLCASRRTSPGEQYFGPGTRLTVT.

The rearrangement uses TRBV20-1 and TRBJ2-7; D is uncertain. Trimming removed 6 bases at V and 5 bases at J, with 11 bases between. The CDR3 sequence is 11 residues long. Per germline, CDR1 DFQATT and CDR2 SNEGSKA (reference sequence). CDR3: CSALHTNEQYF. CDR3 in DNA: TGCAGTGCCCTGCACACCAACGAGCAGTACTTC.

The chain combines TRBV27 with TRBJ2-4; D remains ambiguous. The CDR3 is made up of 14 amino acids. V was clipped by 5 bases and J by 1 base, with 9 bases between them. The germline gives CDR1 MNHEY, CDR2 SMNVEV (reference sequence). The DNA for the CDR3 is TGTGCCAGCAGTGACACGCGGGCCAAAAACATTCAGTACTTC. Translation gives CASSDTRAKNIQYF.

V and J are TRBV4-3 and TRBJ2-1; D ambiguous. The CDR3 runs to 13 residues. Germline CDR1 reads LGHNA; CDR2 reads YSLEER. Deletions cut 0 bases from V and 10 bases from J, with 10 bases between. In DNA, the CDR3 is TGCGCCAGCAGCCAAGAGGCAATAGCCGAGCAGTTCTTC. Protein sequence: CASSQEAIAEQFF.

The chain couples TRBV2 to TRBJ1-5; D unresolved. The CDR3 sequence is 12 residues long. V was clipped by 6 bases and J by 0 bases, with 3 bases between them. CDR1 is SNHLY, CDR2 FYNNEI, per germline. CDR3 amino acids: CASRNSNQPQHF. The CDR3 region has the DNA TGTGCCAGCAGGAATAGCAATCAGCCCCAGCATTTT.

The chain recombines TRBV27 with TRBJ1-1; TRBD1 matches 8 bases. The CDR3 has 14 amino acids. Trimming at V came to 5 bases and at J to 9 bases, leaving 11 bases not matched to a gene. In germline, CDR1 is MNHEY, CDR2 SMNVEV (reference sequence). The DNA of the CDR3 is TGTGCCAGCAGTAACGGACAGGGAGGACGAAAAGCTTTCTTT. Encoded protein: CASSNGQGGRKAFF.

The rearrangement joins TRBV11-1 to TRBJ2-2; no clear D gene. In germline, CDR1 is SGHAT, CDR2 FQDESV (reference sequence). The CDR3 has 15 residues. The V end was cut by 5 bases, the J end by 3 bases, with 13 bases between. CDR3 sequence reads: CASSLNTRHTGELFF. DNA for the CDR3: TGTGCCAGCAGCCTTAATACTCGACACACCGGGGAGCTGTTTTTT.